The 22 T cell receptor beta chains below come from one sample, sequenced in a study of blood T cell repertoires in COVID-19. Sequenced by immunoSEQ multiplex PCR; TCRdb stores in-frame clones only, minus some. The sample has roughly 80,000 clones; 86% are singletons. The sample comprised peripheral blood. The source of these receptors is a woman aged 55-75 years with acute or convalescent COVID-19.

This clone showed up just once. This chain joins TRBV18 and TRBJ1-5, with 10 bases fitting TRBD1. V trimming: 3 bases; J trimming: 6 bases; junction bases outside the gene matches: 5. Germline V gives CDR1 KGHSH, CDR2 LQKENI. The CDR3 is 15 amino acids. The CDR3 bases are TGTGCCAGCTCACCTGACAGGGGGCTCGGTCAGCCCCAGCATTTT. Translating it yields CASSPDRGLGQPQHF.

CDR3 sequence reads: CASGRAPGNTIYF. In nucleotides, the CDR3 is TGTGCCAGCGGGAGGGCCCCCGGAAACACCATATATTTT. This chain connects TRBV6-5 to TRBJ1-3; D not resolved. Deletions cut 8 bases from V and 4 bases from J, with 12 bases between. The CDR3 sequence is 13 residues long. CDR1 and CDR2 (germline): MNHEY, SVGAGI.

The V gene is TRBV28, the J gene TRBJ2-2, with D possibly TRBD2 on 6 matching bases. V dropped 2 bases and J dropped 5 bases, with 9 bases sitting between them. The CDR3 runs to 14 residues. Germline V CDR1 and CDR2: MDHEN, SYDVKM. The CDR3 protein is CASSLTGGTGELFF. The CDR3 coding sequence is TGTGCCAGCAGTTTAACTGGGGGGACCGGGGAGCTGTTTTTT.

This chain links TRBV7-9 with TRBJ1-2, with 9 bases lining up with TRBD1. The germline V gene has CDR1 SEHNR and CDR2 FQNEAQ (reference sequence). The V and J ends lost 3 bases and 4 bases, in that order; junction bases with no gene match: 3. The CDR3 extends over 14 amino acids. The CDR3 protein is CASSLGQGAYGYTF. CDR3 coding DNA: TGTGCCAGCAGCTTGGGACAGGGTGCCTATGGCTACACCTTC. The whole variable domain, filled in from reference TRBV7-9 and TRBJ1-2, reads DTGVSQNPRHKITKRGQNVTFRCDPISEHNRLYWYRQTLGQGPEFLTYFQNEAQLEKSRLLSDRFSAERPKGSFSTLEIQRTEQGDSAMYLCASSLGQGAYGYTFGSGTRLTVV.

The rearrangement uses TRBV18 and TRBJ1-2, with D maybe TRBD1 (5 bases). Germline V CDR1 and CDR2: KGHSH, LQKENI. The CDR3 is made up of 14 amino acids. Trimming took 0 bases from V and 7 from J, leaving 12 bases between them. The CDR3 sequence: CASSPPAGFGGYTF. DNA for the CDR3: TGTGCCAGCTCACCACCCGCAGGGTTCGGTGGCTACACCTTC.

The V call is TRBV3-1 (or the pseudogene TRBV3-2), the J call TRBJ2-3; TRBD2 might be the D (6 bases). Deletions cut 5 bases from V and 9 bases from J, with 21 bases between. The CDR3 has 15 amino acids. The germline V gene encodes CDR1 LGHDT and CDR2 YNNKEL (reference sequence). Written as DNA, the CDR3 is TGTGCCAGCAGCTCGAGCCTGGGGGGTGGGGAAACGCAGTATTTT. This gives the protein CASSSSLGGGETQYF.

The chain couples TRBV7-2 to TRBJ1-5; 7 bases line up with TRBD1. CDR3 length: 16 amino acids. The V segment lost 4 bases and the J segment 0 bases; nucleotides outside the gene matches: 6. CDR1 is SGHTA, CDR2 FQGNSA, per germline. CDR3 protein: CASSSGQFYSNQPQHF. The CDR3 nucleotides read TGTGCCAGCAGCTCGGGACAGTTCTATAGCAATCAGCCCCAGCATTTT.

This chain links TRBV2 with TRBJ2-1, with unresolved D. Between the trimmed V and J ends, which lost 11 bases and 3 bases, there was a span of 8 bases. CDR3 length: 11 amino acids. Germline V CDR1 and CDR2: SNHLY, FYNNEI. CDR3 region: CALSGYNEQFF. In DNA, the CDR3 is TGTGCCCTGTCGGGCTACAATGAGCAGTTCTTC. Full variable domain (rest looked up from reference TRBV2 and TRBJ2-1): EPEVTQTPSHQVTQMGQEVILRCVPISNHLYFYWYRQILGQKVEFLVSFYNNEISEKSEIFDDQFSVERPDGSNFTLKIRSTKLEDSAMYFCALSGYNEQFFGPGTRLTVL.

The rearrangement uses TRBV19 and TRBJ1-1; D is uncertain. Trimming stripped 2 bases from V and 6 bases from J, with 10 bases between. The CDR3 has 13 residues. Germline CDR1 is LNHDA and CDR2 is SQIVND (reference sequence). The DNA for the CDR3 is TGTGCCAGTAGTATACGGCAGGCCGCTGAAGCTTTCTTT. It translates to CASSIRQAAEAFF.

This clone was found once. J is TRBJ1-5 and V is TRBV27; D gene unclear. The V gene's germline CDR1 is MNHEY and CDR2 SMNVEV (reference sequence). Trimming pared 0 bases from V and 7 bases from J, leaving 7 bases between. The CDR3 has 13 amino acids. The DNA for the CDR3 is TGTGCCAGCAGTTTATCCTGGAGCCAGCCCCAGCATTTT. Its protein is CASSLSWSQPQHF.

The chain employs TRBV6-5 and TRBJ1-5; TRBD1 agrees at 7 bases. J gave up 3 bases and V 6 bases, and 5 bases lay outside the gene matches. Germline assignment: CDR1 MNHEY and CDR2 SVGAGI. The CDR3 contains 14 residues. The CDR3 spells CASRDGTDNQPQHF. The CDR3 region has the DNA TGTGCCAGCAGGGACGGGACAGACAATCAGCCCCAGCATTTT.

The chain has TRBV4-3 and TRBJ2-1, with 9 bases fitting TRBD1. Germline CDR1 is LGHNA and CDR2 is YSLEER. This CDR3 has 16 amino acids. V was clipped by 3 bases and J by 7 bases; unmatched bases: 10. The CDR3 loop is CASSQQQGALMNEQFF. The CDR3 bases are TGCGCCAGCAGCCAGCAACAGGGGGCTTTGATGAATGAGCAGTTCTTC.

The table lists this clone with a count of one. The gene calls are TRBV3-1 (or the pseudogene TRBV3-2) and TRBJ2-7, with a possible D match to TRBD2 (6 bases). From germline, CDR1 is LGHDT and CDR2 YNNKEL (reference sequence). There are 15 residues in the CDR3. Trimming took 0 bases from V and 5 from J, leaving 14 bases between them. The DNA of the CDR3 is TGTGCCAGCAGCCAAGATGAACGATGGAGGGACGAGCAGTACTTC. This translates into CASSQDERWRDEQYF.

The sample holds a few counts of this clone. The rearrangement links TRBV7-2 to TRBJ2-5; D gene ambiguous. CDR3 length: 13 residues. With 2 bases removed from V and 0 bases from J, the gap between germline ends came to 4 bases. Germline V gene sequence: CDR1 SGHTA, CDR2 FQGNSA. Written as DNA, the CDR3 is TGTGCCAGCAGCTTACTGTACCAAGAGACCCAGTACTTC. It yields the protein CASSLLYQETQYF.

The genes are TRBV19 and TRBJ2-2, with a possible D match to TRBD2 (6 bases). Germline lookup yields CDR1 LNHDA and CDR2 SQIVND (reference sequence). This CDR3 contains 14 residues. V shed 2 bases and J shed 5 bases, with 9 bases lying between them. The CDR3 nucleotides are TGTGCCAGTAGTATACCAGGAGGGACCGGGGAGCTGTTTTTT. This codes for CASSIPGGTGELFF. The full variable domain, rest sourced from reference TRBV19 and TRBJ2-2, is DGGITQSPKYLFRKEGQNVTLSCEQNLNHDAMYWYRQDPGQGLRLIYYSQIVNDFQKGDIAEGYSVSREKKESFPLTVTSAQKNPTAFYLCASSIPGGTGELFFGEGSRLTVL.

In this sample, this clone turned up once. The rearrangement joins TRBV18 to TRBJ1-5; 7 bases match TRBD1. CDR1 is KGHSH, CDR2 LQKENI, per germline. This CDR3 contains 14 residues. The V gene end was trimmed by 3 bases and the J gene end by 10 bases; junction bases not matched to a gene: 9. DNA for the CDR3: TGTGCCAGCTCACCGACAGGGTTCGTTGGACCCCAGCATTTT. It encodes CASSPTGFVGPQHF.

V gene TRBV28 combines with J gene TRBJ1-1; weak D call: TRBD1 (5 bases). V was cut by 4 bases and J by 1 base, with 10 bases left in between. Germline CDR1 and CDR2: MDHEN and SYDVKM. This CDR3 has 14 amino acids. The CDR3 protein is CASSSGLRNTEAFF. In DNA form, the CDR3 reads TGTGCCAGCAGTTCGGGACTAAGGAACACTGAAGCTTTCTTT. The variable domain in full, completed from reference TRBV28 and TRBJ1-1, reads DVKVTQSSRYLVKRTGEKVFLECVQDMDHENMFWYRQDPGLGLRLIYFSYDVKMKEKGDIPEGYSVSREKKERFSLILESASTNQTSMYLCASSSGLRNTEAFFGQGTRLTVV.

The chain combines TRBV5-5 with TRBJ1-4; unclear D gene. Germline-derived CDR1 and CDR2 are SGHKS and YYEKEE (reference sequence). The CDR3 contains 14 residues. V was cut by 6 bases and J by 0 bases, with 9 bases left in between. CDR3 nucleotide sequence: TGTGCCAGCACCCCACTGTCAACTAATGAAAAACTGTTTTTT. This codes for CASTPLSTNEKLFF.

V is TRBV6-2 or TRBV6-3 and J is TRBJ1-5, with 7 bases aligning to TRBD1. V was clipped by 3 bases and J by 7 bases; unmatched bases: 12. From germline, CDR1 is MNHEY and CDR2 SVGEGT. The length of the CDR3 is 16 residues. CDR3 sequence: CASSYGGGGRGQPQHF. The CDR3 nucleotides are TGTGCCAGCAGTTATGGCGGAGGGGGCAGGGGACAGCCCCAGCATTTT.

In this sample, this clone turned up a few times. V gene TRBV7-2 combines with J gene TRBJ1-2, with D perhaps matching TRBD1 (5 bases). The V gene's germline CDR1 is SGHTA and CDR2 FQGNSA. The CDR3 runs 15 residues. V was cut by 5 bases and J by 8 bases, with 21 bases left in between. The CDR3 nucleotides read TGTGCCAGCAGCCCGAGTCTATCCAGGGATGGAGGCTACACCTTC. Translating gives CASSPSLSRDGGYTF.

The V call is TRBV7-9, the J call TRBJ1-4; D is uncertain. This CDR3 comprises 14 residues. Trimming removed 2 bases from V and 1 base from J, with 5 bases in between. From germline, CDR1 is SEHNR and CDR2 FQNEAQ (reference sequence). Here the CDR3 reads CASSLTGTNEKLFF. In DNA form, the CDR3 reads TGTGCCAGCAGCTTAACGGGAACTAATGAAAAACTGTTTTTT.

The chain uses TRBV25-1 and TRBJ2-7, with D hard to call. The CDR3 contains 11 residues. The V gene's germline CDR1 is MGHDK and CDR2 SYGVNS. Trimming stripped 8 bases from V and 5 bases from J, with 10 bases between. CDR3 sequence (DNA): TGTGCCAGCGGGCAGTACCACGAGCAGTACTTC. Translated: CASGQYHEQYF.